The entry below gives a single T cell receptor (beta chain) sequence along with its context. No antigen is known for it. The data are from a study of blood T cells in healthy people across ages. General study results and limits: Long-lived and aged donors differed, with more naive CD4+ cells and higher diversity in the long-lived.

A sample-barcoded 5' primer and a J-beta primer mix were used in a second PCR of about 6 to 12 cycles. Every molecule of cDNA carried a tag from a template-switch adaptor with 12 random nucleotides. All samples gave at least 2.5 million CDR3-containing paired-end reads. From the 5' RACE reads, TCRdb called clonotypes with MiXCR, one entry per CDR3 protein. The sample consists of around 1,800,000 distinct CDR3 sequences, roughly two fifths of them appearing once. Specimen: blood. The sequence was collected from a human donor in good health.

CDR3 bases: TGTGCCAGCCCCCAAGCAGGAGGTGGCTACACCTTC. Amino acids: CASPQAGGGYTF. The rearrangement links TRBV12-3 or TRBV12-4 to TRBJ1-2; unclear D gene. Trimming took off 8 bases at V and 7 bases at J, with 14 bases between the two ends. The CDR3 has 12 residues.